The clone carrying this T cell receptor (beta chain) showed up just a few times. Its antigen is not known. The data originate from a study of PD-1 blockade in classical Hodgkin lymphoma. Whole-study results and caveats: For complete responders, baseline diversity was comparable to that of newly diagnosed patients.

Using immunoSEQ multiplex PCR, the repertoire was profiled, and TCRdb retains in-frame clones only, with some absent. The table records about 25,000 clones, 60% to 80% of them present only once. The patients all showed relapse after autologous stem cell transplantation, while their brentuximab vedotin exposure varied. Germline CDR1 MNHEY, CDR2 SVGAGI. This CDR3 has 14 residues. V lost 2 bases and J lost 5, with 7 bases in between. This sequence was found in a human donor with classical Hodgkin lymphoma. The rearrangement links TRBV6-5 to TRBJ1-6; tentative D call: TRBD1 (5 bases). Sequenced material: peripheral blood mononuclear cells (PBMCs), taken at baseline. CDR3 DNA: TGTGCCAGCAGTTACGGGGGTGATAATTCACCCCTCCACTTT. Translated: CASSYGGDNSPLHF.